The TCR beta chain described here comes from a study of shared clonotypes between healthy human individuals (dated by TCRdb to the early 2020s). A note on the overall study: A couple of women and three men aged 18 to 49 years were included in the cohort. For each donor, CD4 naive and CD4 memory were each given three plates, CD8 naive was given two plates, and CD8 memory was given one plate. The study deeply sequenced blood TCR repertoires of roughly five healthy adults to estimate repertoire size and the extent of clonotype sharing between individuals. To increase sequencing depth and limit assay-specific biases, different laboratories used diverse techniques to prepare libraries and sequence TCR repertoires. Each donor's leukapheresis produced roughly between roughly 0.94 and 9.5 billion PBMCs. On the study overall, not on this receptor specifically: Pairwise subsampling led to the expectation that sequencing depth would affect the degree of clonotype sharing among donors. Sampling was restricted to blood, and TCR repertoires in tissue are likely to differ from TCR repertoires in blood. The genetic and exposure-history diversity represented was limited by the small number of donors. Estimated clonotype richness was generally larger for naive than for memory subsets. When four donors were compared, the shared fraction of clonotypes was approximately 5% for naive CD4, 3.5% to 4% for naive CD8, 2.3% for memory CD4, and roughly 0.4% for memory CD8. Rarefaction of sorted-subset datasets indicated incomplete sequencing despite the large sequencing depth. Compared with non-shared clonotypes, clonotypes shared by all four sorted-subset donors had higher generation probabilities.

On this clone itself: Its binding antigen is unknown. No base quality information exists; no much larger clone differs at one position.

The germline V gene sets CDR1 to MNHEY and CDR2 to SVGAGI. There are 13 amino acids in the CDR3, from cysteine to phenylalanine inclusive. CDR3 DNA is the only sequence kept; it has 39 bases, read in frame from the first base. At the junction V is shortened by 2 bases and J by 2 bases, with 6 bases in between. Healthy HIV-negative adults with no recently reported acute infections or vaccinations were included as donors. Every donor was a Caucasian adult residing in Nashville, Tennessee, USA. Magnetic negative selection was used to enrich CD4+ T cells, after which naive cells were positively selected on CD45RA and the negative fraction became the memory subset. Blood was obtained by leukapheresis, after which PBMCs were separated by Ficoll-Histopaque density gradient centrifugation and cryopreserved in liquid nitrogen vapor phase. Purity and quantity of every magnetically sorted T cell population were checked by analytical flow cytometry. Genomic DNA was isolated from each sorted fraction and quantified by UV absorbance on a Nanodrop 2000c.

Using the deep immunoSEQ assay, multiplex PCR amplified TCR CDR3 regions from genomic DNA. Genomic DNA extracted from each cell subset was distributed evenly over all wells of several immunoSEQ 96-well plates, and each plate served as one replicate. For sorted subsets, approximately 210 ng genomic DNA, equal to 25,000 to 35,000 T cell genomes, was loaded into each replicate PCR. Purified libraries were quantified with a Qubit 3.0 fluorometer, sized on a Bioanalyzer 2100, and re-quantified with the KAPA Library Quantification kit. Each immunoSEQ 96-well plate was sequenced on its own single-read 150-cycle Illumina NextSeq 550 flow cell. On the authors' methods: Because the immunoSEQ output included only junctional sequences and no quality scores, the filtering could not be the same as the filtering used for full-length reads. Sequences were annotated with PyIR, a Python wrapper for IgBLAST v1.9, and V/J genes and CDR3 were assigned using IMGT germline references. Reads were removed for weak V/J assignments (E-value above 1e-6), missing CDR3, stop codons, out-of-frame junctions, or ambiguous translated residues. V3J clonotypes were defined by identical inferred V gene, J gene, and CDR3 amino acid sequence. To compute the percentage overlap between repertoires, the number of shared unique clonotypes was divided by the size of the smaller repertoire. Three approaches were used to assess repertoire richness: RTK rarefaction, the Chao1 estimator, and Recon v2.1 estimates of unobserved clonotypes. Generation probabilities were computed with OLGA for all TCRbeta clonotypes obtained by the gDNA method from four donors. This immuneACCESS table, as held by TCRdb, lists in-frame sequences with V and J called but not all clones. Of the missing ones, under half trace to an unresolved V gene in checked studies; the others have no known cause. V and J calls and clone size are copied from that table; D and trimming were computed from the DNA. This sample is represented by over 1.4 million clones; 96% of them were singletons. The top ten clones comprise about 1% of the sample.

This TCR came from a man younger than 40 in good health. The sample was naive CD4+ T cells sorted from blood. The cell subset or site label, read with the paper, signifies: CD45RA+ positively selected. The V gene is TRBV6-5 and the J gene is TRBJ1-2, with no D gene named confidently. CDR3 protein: CASSYDVNYGYTF. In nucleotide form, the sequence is TGTGCCAGCAGTTACGATGTGAACTATGGCTACACCTTC.